Shown below are 15 T cell receptor beta chains from a single sample sequenced in a study of cytomegalovirus exposure and HLA in healthy donors. PCR used 60 Vbeta primers and 13 Jbeta primers. Some clones are missing from TCRdb's copy, which holds only in-frame ones; the method was immunoSEQ multiplex PCR. Seen here are more than 130,000 clones, 73% observed once, and the top ten hold 13% to 15%. Sequencing used PBMCs. The receptors originated from a human donor in good health.

This clone was counted a few times. This chain joins TRBV27 and TRBJ2-7; D is possibly TRBD1 (6 bases). The V end lost 9 bases, the J end lost 3 bases, and 9 bases lay between the germline ends. The CDR3 contains 11 residues. Germline V gene data show CDR1 as MNHEY and CDR2 as SMNVEV (reference sequence). CDR3 amino acids: CASGQYYEQYF. The CDR3 bases are TGTGCCAGTGGACAGTACTACGAGCAGTACTTC.

The V call is TRBV4-2, the J call TRBJ1-1; D gene uncertain. CDR3 size: 15 residues. Between the trimmed V and J ends, which lost 2 bases and 4 bases, there was a span of 14 bases. Germline assignment: CDR1 LGHNA and CDR2 YNFKEQ. CDR3 in amino acids: CASSQTLIVTTEAFF. CDR3 DNA sequence: TGTGCCAGCAGCCAAACCCTAATTGTTACCACTGAAGCTTTCTTT.

This chain connects TRBV7-9 to TRBJ2-5; D may be TRBD2 (5 bases). Germline-derived CDR1 and CDR2 are SEHNR and FQNEAQ (reference sequence). Trimming stripped 1 base from V and 4 bases from J, with 16 bases between. The CDR3 consists of 16 residues. In nucleotides, the CDR3 is TGTGCCAGCAGCTTAGTATTAGGAGGTGATGGAGAGACCCAGTACTTC. This sequence encodes CASSLVLGGDGETQYF.

This clone appeared a single time. The chain is built from TRBV2 and TRBJ2-5; D gene unclear. Trimming took 6 bases from V and 4 from J, leaving 9 bases between them. The germline V gene has CDR1 SNHLY and CDR2 FYNNEI. The CDR3 is 12 amino acids. CDR3 in amino acids: CASSAGRETQYF. CDR3 nucleotides: TGTGCCAGCAGCGCAGGAAGAGAGACCCAGTACTTC.

The V gene is TRBV29-1, the J gene TRBJ2-7, with 12 positions matching TRBD2. The CDR3 runs to 14 residues. Trimming removed 4 bases from V and 1 base from J; junction bases left unmatched: 2. CDR1 and CDR2 (germline): SQVTM, ANQGSEA. The DNA of the CDR3 is TGCAGCGTTGGGCTAGCGGGAGGGTCCTACGAGCAGTACTTC. It yields the protein CSVGLAGGSYEQYF.

V gene TRBV7-8 combines with J gene TRBJ2-1; 7 bases align to TRBD2. Per germline, CDR1 SGHVS and CDR2 FQNEAQ. The V and J ends lost 3 bases and 4 bases, in that order; junction bases with no gene match: 3. The CDR3 is 14 residues long. The DNA for the CDR3 is TGTGCCAGCAGCTTTGCGGGAGAATACAATGAGCAGTTCTTC. This encodes CASSFAGEYNEQFF.

This clone was observed a handful of times. The V gene is TRBV7-3, the J gene TRBJ2-1; TRBD1 matches 11 bases. The CDR3 covers 15 residues. The V gene's germline CDR1 is SGHTA and CDR2 FQGTGA. With V trimmed by 4 bases and J by 4 bases, 3 bases remained unmatched. This CDR3 reads CASSSGQGAYNEQFF. In nucleotides, the CDR3 is TGTGCCAGCAGCTCCGGACAGGGGGCTTACAATGAGCAGTTCTTC.

The V call is TRBV7-8, the J call TRBJ1-5; D is possibly TRBD1 (5 bases). V was pared by 1 base and J by 6 bases, with 13 bases between. In germline, CDR1 is SGHVS, CDR2 FQNEAQ. The CDR3 totals 15 residues. This CDR3 is CASSLVRGDGQPQHF. The CDR3 nucleotides read TGTGCCAGCAGCTTAGTCCGGGGGGACGGTCAGCCCCAGCATTTT.

V usage is TRBV6-1 and J usage is TRBJ2-6; D call uncertain. CDR1 and CDR2 from the germline V gene are MNHNS and SASEGT. V lost 1 base and J 0 bases, leaving 7 bases between the germline ends. This CDR3 region has 16 residues. CDR3 region: CASSEVLASGANVLTF. The CDR3 DNA is TGTGCCAGCAGTGAAGTGTTAGCCTCTGGGGCCAACGTCCTGACTTTC.

The V and J genes are TRBV30 and TRBJ2-2; 11 bases agree with TRBD2. The CDR3 spans 14 residues. Germline values: CDR1 GTSNPN, CDR2 SVGIG (reference sequence). Losses at the gene ends were 3 bases for V and 4 bases for J; bases not matched to a gene: 1. For the CDR3, the DNA is TGTGCCTGGAGGGGACTAGCGGCCACCGGGGAGCTGTTTTTT. Its translation: CAWRGLAATGELFF.

The chain uses TRBV28 and TRBJ2-7, with a tentative D call TRBD2 (5 bases). The germline V gene has CDR1 MDHEN and CDR2 SYDVKM. V lost 4 bases to trimming and J lost 0 bases, with 10 bases between them. The CDR3 consists of 14 residues. The CDR3 DNA reads TGTGCCAGCAGTTCCCTCGAGGGCTCCTACGAGCAGTACTTC. Translating it yields CASSSLEGSYEQYF. The full variable domain, its missing parts supplied by reference TRBV28 and TRBJ2-7, is DVKVTQSSRYLVKRTGEKVFLECVQDMDHENMFWYRQDPGLGLRLIYFSYDVKMKEKGDIPEGYSVSREKKERFSLILESASTNQTSMYLCASSSLEGSYEQYFGPGTRLTVT.

This clone showed up just once. The chain combines TRBV7-9 with TRBJ2-3, with TRBD2 identical over 9 bases. The CDR3 length is 18 residues. The trim removed 4 bases at V and 1 base at J, leaving 12 bases unmatched. Germline CDR1 reads SEHNR; CDR2 reads FQNEAQ (reference sequence). CDR3 sequence (DNA): TGTGCCAGCAGCTACGTCCCGGGACTAGCAGCCCGCACAGATACGCAGTATTTT. This translates into CASSYVPGLAARTDTQYF. Full variable domain (missing parts from reference TRBV7-9 and TRBJ2-3): DTGVSQNPRHKITKRGQNVTFRCDPISEHNRLYWYRQTLGQGPEFLTYFQNEAQLEKSRLLSDRFSAERPKGSFSTLEIQRTEQGDSAMYLCASSYVPGLAARTDTQYFGPGTRLTVL.

The genes are TRBV5-6 and TRBJ2-7, with D perhaps matching TRBD2 (6 bases). Germline lookup yields CDR1 SGHDT and CDR2 YYEEEE. The CDR3 loop spans 14 amino acids. Trimming stripped 4 bases from V and 5 bases from J, with 16 bases between. Here the CDR3 reads CASSPRDSPHEQYF. The CDR3 nucleotides are TGTGCCAGCAGCCCCCGGGACTCCCCCCACGAGCAGTACTTC.

Notes on this clone: The same CDR3 also results from other DNA sequences found in this sample. CDR3 region: CASSLASSTPAFF. In nucleotides, the CDR3 is TGCGCCAGCAGCCTGGCCAGTTCAACACCGGCTTTCTTT. The chain couples TRBV5-1 to TRBJ1-1; no clear D gene. Deletions cut 4 bases from V and 11 bases from J, with 18 bases between. The CDR3 is 13 amino acids. Germline CDR1 is SGHRS and CDR2 is YFSETQ. The full variable domain, in which reference TRBV5-1 and TRBJ1-1 provide the parts outside the CDR3, is KAGVTQTPRYLIKTRGQQVTLSCSPISGHRSVSWYQQTPGQGLQFLFEYFSETQRNKGNFPGRFSGRQFSNSRSEMNVSTLELGDSALYLCASSLASSTPAFFGQGTRLTVV.

The chain couples TRBV19 to TRBJ1-4; perhaps TRBD1 as D (6 bases). Between the trimmed V and J ends, which lost 9 bases and 5 bases, there was a span of 19 bases. CDR1 is LNHDA and CDR2 is SQIVND in the germline V gene (reference sequence). This CDR3 is 15 amino acids long. The CDR3 sequence is CASEPLKGQNEKLFF. CDR3 bases: TGTGCCAGCGAACCCCTCAAGGGACAAAATGAAAAACTGTTTTTT.